These 28 T cell receptor beta chains share one sample of origin, sequenced in a study of blood T cell repertoires in COVID-19. Libraries were prepared by immunoSEQ multiplex PCR; TCRdb keeps only in-frame clonotypes and omits some of them. The table shows over 200,000 clones, with approximately 90% occurring only once. Sequencing input: peripheral blood. All receptors derive from a man younger than 40 with acute or convalescent COVID-19.

The rearrangement uses TRBV6-1 and TRBJ2-2, with 11 bases matching TRBD2. After removal of 4 bases from V and 1 base from J, the junction contained 2 bases not matched to a gene. The CDR3 spans 16 residues. Germline V gene data show CDR1 as MNHNS and CDR2 as SASEGT. CDR3: CASSGTSGLNTGELFF. CDR3 in DNA: TGTGCCAGCAGTGGGACTAGCGGGTTGAACACCGGGGAGCTGTTTTTT.

This chain links TRBV27 with TRBJ1-5, with a possible D match to TRBD1 (5 bases). CDR3 length: 14 residues. Germline values: CDR1 MNHEY, CDR2 SMNVEV (reference sequence). The V end lost 6 bases, the J end lost 1 base, and 10 bases lay between the germline ends. CDR3 sequence reads: CASRLGGSNQPQHF. The DNA of the CDR3 is TGTGCCAGCAGATTGGGGGGGAGCAATCAGCCCCAGCATTTT.

The chain combines TRBV5-1 with TRBJ2-5; 12 bases are a match to TRBD1. Looked up from germline, CDR1 is SGHRS and CDR2 is YFSETQ. The trim removed 0 bases at V and 5 bases at J, leaving 5 bases unmatched. This CDR3 region has 16 residues. CDR3 in amino acids: CASSLAGTGGTETQYF. CDR3 nucleotide sequence: TGCGCCAGCAGCTTGGCCGGGACAGGGGGCACTGAGACCCAGTACTTC.

The chain links TRBV4-1 to TRBJ1-1, with 9 bases fitting TRBD1. Trimming at V came to 4 bases and at J to 5 bases, leaving 5 bases not matched to a gene. The CDR3 runs 14 residues. Germline assignment: CDR1 MGHRA and CDR2 YSYEKL. DNA of the CDR3: TGCGCCAGCAGCCCACAGGGGGCAAATACTGAAGCTTTCTTT. Protein: CASSPQGANTEAFF.

The J gene is TRBJ1-4, the V gene TRBV5-3, with 9 bases aligning to TRBD1. TRBV5-3 is an ORF, with its function uncertain. V trimming: 0 bases; J trimming: 1 base; junction bases outside the gene matches: 4. The CDR3 covers 17 residues. CDR3 DNA: TGTGCCAGAAGCTTGGAAGGGACAGGGATAACTAATGAAAAACTGTTTTTT. It yields the protein CARSLEGTGITNEKLFF.

J is TRBJ1-5 and V is TRBV11-2; possibly TRBD1 for D (5 bases). Trimming took off 0 bases at V and 4 bases at J, with 10 bases between the two ends. The CDR3 runs 15 residues. CDR1 SGHAT and CDR2 FQNNGV come from the germline V gene. The CDR3 nucleotides are TGTGCCAGCAGCTTAGATCAGGGAGGGAATCAGCCCCAGCATTTT. Protein: CASSLDQGGNQPQHF.

Notes on this clone: The junction departs from germline at one end; a sequencing error may be responsible. The chain uses TRBV7-7 and TRBJ2-1, with 12 bases matching TRBD2. CDR1 is SSHAT, CDR2 FNYEAQ, per germline (reference sequence). This CDR3 is 19 amino acids long. The CDR3 bases are TGTGCTAGCAGCTTAGTCCCTAGCGGGGGGGCACACTCCTACAATGAGCAGTTCTTC. Translating gives CASSLVPSGGAHSYNEQFF.

This chain connects TRBV27 to TRBJ1-4; tentative D call: TRBD1 (5 bases). V was shortened by 8 bases and J by 11 bases, with 12 bases between the two germline ends. The CDR3 extends over 11 amino acids. CDR1 is MNHEY and CDR2 is SMNVEV in the germline V gene (reference sequence). The DNA for the CDR3 is TGTGCCAGCCACGGGGGGGGTAAACTGTTTTTT. It translates to CASHGGGKLFF. Full variable domain (missing parts from reference TRBV27 and TRBJ1-4): EAQVTQNPRYLITVTGKKLTVTCSQNMNHEYMSWYRQDPGLGLRQIYYSMNVEVTDKGDVPEGYKVSRKEKRNFPLILESPSPNQTSLYFCASHGGGKLFFGSGTQLSVL.

The gene calls are TRBV5-1 and TRBJ2-5; 10 bases fit TRBD2. After removal of 4 bases from V and 4 bases from J, the junction contained 16 bases not matched to a gene. Germline assignment: CDR1 SGHRS and CDR2 YFSETQ. The CDR3 spans 18 residues. CDR3 loop: CASSPGPQTSGALETQYF. Written as DNA, the CDR3 is TGCGCCAGCAGCCCGGGTCCTCAAACTAGCGGGGCTTTAGAGACCCAGTACTTC.

This rearrangement joins TRBV11-2 to TRBJ2-7; D remains unclear. The CDR3 totals 16 residues. The germline V and J ends were trimmed by 5 bases and 3 bases, with 20 bases remaining between them. Germline V gene sequence: CDR1 SGHAT, CDR2 FQNNGV. The CDR3 DNA reads TGTGCCAGCAGCCCTCCCTACAGAAATAAAGACTACGAGCAGTACTTC. Translation: CASSPPYRNKDYEQYF.

The CDR3 spells CASRQSGGHGYTF. CDR3 bases: TGTGCCAGCAGGCAGTCAGGGGGCCATGGCTACACCTTC. The chain carries TRBV5-6 and TRBJ1-2, with TRBD1 matching over 8 bases. The CDR3 length is 13 residues. After removal of 5 bases from V and 6 bases from J, the junction contained 6 bases not matched to a gene. In germline, CDR1 is SGHDT, CDR2 YYEEEE.

The CDR3 sequence is CASRSSATAYYEQYF. The CDR3 DNA reads as TGTGCCAGTAGATCCTCCGCAACAGCCTACTACGAGCAGTACTTC. The chain is built from TRBV19 and TRBJ2-7; no reliable D call. The germline V gene encodes CDR1 LNHDA and CDR2 SQIVND (reference sequence). The CDR3 is 15 residues long. The ends were cut back, 6 bases at V and 3 bases at J, with 18 bases in the middle.

The genes are TRBV3-1 (or the pseudogene TRBV3-2) and TRBJ1-6; 7 bases line up with TRBD1. Germline assignment: CDR1 LGHDT and CDR2 YNNKEL (reference sequence). The length of the CDR3 is 15 residues. The trim removed 3 bases at V and 7 bases at J, leaving 6 bases unmatched. CDR3 sequence: CASSQRDSANSPLHF. CDR3 coding DNA: TGTGCCAGCAGCCAGAGGGACAGCGCAAATTCACCCCTCCACTTT.

The rearrangement uses TRBV6-1 and TRBJ2-3, with D perhaps matching TRBD2 (5 bases). The germline V gene encodes CDR1 MNHNS and CDR2 SASEGT. V lost 4 bases to trimming and J lost 4 bases, with 18 bases between them. The CDR3 is 16 amino acids. The CDR3, as DNA: TGTGCCAGCAGTGGAACCGGGATCCCATTCCCAGATACGCAGTATTTT. This codes for CASSGTGIPFPDTQYF.

The chain is built from TRBV5-1 and TRBJ1-1; D gene ambiguous. This CDR3 is 11 amino acids long. Per the germline V gene, CDR1 is SGHRS and CDR2 is YFSETQ. V was clipped by 6 bases and J by 0 bases, with 3 bases between them. CDR3 nucleotides: TGCGCCAGCACGTTGAACACTGAAGCTTTCTTT. This codes for CASTLNTEAFF.

This chain uses TRBV7-9 with TRBJ2-1; 7 positions match TRBD1. CDR1 and CDR2 from the germline V gene are SEHNR and FQNEAQ (reference sequence). There are 16 residues in the CDR3. V was clipped by 4 bases and J by 4 bases; unmatched bases: 10. Written as DNA, the CDR3 is TGTGCCAGCAGCTCCCGTGGGACAGCCTCTTACAATGAGCAGTTCTTC. Its protein product is CASSSRGTASYNEQFF. Filled out from reference TRBV7-9 and TRBJ2-1, the complete variable domain reads DTGVSQNPRHKITKRGQNVTFRCDPISEHNRLYWYRQTLGQGPEFLTYFQNEAQLEKSRLLSDRFSAERPKGSFSTLEIQRTEQGDSAMYLCASSSRGTASYNEQFFGPGTRLTVL.

The chain combines TRBV18 with TRBJ2-2; TRBD2 is a possible D gene (5 bases). This CDR3 is 13 amino acids long. Trimming pared 4 bases from V and 6 bases from J, leaving 9 bases between. Per the germline V gene, CDR1 is KGHSH and CDR2 is LQKENI. CDR3 sequence reads: CASSLQAAGELFF. DNA for the CDR3: TGTGCCAGCTCACTACAAGCGGCCGGGGAGCTGTTTTTT. The full variable domain, its missing parts supplied by reference TRBV18 and TRBJ2-2, is NAGVMQNPRHLVRRRGQEARLRCSPMKGHSHVYWYRQLPEEGLKFMVYLQKENIIDESGMPKERFSAEFPKEGPSILRIQQVVRGDSAAYFCASSLQAAGELFFGEGSRLTVL.

V is TRBV18 and J is TRBJ2-5, with 9 bases lining up with TRBD2. Germline V gene sequence: CDR1 KGHSH, CDR2 LQKENI. The CDR3 sequence is 15 residues long. Losses at the gene ends were 6 bases for V and 2 bases for J; bases not matched to a gene: 7. The CDR3 region is CASSPSSGVQETQYF. CDR3 DNA sequence: TGTGCCAGCTCTCCGTCTAGCGGGGTACAAGAGACCCAGTACTTC. Full variable domain (missing parts from reference TRBV18 and TRBJ2-5): NAGVMQNPRHLVRRRGQEARLRCSPMKGHSHVYWYRQLPEEGLKFMVYLQKENIIDESGMPKERFSAEFPKEGPSILRIQQVVRGDSAAYFCASSPSSGVQETQYFGPGTRLLVL.

The chain employs TRBV6-1 and TRBJ2-3; tentative D call: TRBD2 (5 bases). CDR1 MNHNS and CDR2 SASEGT come from the germline V gene. The CDR3 has 13 residues. Between the trimmed V and J ends, which lost 2 bases and 6 bases, there was a span of 9 bases. CDR3 nucleotide sequence: TGTGCCAGCAGTGAACAACCGGGGGATACGCAGTATTTT. As protein: CASSEQPGDTQYF.

V and J are TRBV6-1 and TRBJ2-1; weak D call: TRBD1 (6 bases). V was shortened by 0 bases and J by 4 bases, with 10 bases between the two germline ends. The germline gives CDR1 MNHNS, CDR2 SASEGT. The CDR3 loop spans 15 amino acids. This CDR3 is CASSEAPGAYNEQFF. DNA of the CDR3: TGTGCCAGCAGTGAAGCCCCAGGGGCTTACAATGAGCAGTTCTTC.

The genes are TRBV7-3 and TRBJ2-1, with 9 bases lining up with TRBD1. Per germline, CDR1 SGHTA and CDR2 FQGTGA. Trimming took 5 bases from V and 3 from J; bases not matched to a gene: 5. CDR3 length: 15 residues. In DNA, the CDR3 is TGTGCCAGCAGCCTGGGACAGGGAGACTACAATGAGCAGTTCTTC. Translation gives CASSLGQGDYNEQFF.

V usage is TRBV5-6 and J usage is TRBJ1-5; possible D gene TRBD1, 6 bases. CDR1 is SGHDT and CDR2 is YYEEEE in the germline V gene. The CDR3 spans 15 residues. V lost 0 bases, J lost 4 bases, and 11 bases lay in between. The CDR3 reads CASSLVGGTNQPQHF. Here the CDR3 DNA reads TGTGCCAGCAGCTTGGTAGGTGGGACAAATCAGCCCCAGCATTTT.

The chain recombines TRBV28 with TRBJ2-7, with D possibly matching TRBD2 (7 bases). Germline CDR1 reads MDHEN; CDR2 reads SYDVKM. The CDR3 runs 15 residues. With 5 bases removed from V and 2 bases from J, the gap between germline ends came to 16 bases. The CDR3 reads CASSGLGGLTYEQYF. The CDR3 nucleotides read TGTGCCAGCAGTGGGTTGGGGGGGCTAACCTACGAGCAGTACTTC.

The chain couples TRBV20-1 to TRBJ2-5; 9 bases are a match to TRBD1. Germline V gene lookup returns CDR1 DFQATT and CDR2 SNEGSKA (reference sequence). This CDR3 comprises 14 residues. After removal of 3 bases from V and 5 bases from J, the junction contained 7 bases not matched to a gene. CDR3 sequence (DNA): TGCAGTGCTAGTAGACAGGGGGGTATGGAGACCCAGTACTTC. It translates to CSASRQGGMETQYF.

This clone was seen once. The V call is TRBV19, the J call TRBJ1-2, with D hard to call. Trimming shortened V by 3 bases and J by 0 bases, and 11 bases separated the two germline ends. Looked up from germline, CDR1 is LNHDA and CDR2 is SQIVND (reference sequence). The CDR3 sequence is 15 residues long. The chain's CDR3 is CASSINDPANYGYTF. DNA of the CDR3: TGTGCCAGTAGTATTAATGATCCAGCTAACTATGGCTACACCTTC.

In nucleotides, the CDR3 is TGTGCCATCAGTGATCTGGGACTAGCGGGAACTTACAATGAGCAGTTCTTC. Its protein product is CAISDLGLAGTYNEQFF. V usage is TRBV10-3 and J usage is TRBJ2-1; TRBD2 matches 13 bases. The CDR3 has 17 residues. The V and J ends lost 3 bases and 4 bases, in that order; junction bases with no gene match: 6. Per the germline V gene, CDR1 is ENHRY and CDR2 is SYGVKD.

The V gene is TRBV18, the J gene TRBJ2-3; perhaps TRBD2 as D (6 bases). The V and J ends lost 1 base and 4 bases respectively, with 6 bases between them. CDR1 and CDR2 (germline): KGHSH, LQKENI. CDR3 length: 13 residues. The CDR3 nucleotides are TGTGCCAGCTCACCACGGGGGGCAGATACGCAGTATTTT. Encoded protein: CASSPRGADTQYF.

V and J are TRBV5-1 and TRBJ2-7; 11 nucleotides line up with TRBD2. Trimming at V came to 0 bases and at J to 6 bases, leaving 11 bases not matched to a gene. The CDR3 runs to 17 residues. Germline loops: CDR1 SGHRS, CDR2 YFSETQ. CDR3 sequence: CASSLVAGGPFLGEQYF. For the CDR3, the DNA is TGCGCCAGCAGCTTGGTAGCGGGGGGGCCCTTTCTCGGCGAGCAGTACTTC.